This entry features one TCR beta chain sequence. Its specificity is unknown. TCRdb's copy holds only in-frame clones and misses some; the assay was immunoSEQ multiplex PCR. The repertoire includes around 2,300 clones, roughly 73% of them detected once, and around a tenth sits in the top ten. These data are taken from a study of chemoradiotherapy in HPV16-positive cancers. General observations from the study: Non-HPV-specific T cells did not expand in tumors during treatment, whereas candidate HPV-specific clones and E7-related motifs did.

The J segment lost 4 bases and the V segment lost 4 bases, leaving 2 bases of the junction unmatched. The CDR3 loop spans 13 amino acids. Germline loops: CDR1 SGHRS, CDR2 YFSETQ. Over chemoradiotherapy, repertoires were sampled more than once. The sequencing here drew on tumor tissue, taken from a patient who underwent chemoradiotherapy. The chain recombines TRBV5-1 with TRBJ2-1, with 7 bases identical to TRBD2. The clonotype originates from a human donor with HPV-associated anogenital cancer. In DNA, the CDR3 is TGCGCCAGCAGCGCGGGGGTGTACAATGAGCAGTTCTTC. Protein: CASSAGVYNEQFF.